This T cell receptor (beta chain) emerged from a study of control samples from healthy donors and cancer patients. Germline loops: CDR1 MNHEY, CDR2 SVGAGI. Trimming pared 2 bases from V and 4 bases from J, leaving 8 bases between. This CDR3 is built from 13 residues. Libraries were prepared by immunoSEQ multiplex PCR; TCRdb keeps only in-frame clonotypes and omits some of them. The sample yields approximately 90,000 clones, roughly 83% seen once. Material for sequencing was PBMCs. J is TRBJ1-2 and V is TRBV6-5; tentative D call: TRBD1 (5 bases). This TCR was recovered from a man aged 65 to 85 with lung cancer. CDR3 sequence: CASSYRGPYGYTF. The CDR3 DNA reads TGTGCCAGCAGTTACAGGGGTCCCTATGGCTACACCTTC.